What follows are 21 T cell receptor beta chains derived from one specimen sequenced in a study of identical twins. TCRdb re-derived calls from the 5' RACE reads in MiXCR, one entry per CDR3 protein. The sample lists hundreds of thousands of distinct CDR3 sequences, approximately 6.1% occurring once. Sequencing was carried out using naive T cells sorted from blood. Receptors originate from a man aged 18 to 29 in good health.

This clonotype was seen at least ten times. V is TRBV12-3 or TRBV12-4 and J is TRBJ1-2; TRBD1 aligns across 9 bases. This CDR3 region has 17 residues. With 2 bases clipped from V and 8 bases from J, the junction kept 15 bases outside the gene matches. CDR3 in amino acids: CASSLTTGTGTRGGYTF. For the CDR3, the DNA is TGTGCCAGCAGTTTAACAACCGGGACAGGGACCAGGGGCGGCTACACCTTC.

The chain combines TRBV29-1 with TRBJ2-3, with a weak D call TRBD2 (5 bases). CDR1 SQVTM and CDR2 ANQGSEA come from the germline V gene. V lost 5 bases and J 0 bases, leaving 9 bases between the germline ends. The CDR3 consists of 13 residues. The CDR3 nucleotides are TGCAGCGTTAGCGGTGCTAGCACAGATACGCAGTATTTT. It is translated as CSVSGASTDTQYF.

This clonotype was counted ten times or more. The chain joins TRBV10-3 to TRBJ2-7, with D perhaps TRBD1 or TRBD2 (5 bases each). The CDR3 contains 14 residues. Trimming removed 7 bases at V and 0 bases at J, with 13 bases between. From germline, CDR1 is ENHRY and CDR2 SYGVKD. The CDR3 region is CAITVGDDSYEQYF. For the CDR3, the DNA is TGTGCCATCACTGTAGGGGACGACTCCTACGAGCAGTACTTC.

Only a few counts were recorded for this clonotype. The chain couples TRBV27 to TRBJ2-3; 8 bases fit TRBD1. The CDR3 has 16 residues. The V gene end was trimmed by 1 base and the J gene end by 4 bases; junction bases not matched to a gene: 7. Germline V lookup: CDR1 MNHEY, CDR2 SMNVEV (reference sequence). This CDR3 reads CASSLYLDRAADTQYF. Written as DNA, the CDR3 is TGTGCCAGCAGTTTATATCTGGACAGGGCGGCAGATACGCAGTATTTT.

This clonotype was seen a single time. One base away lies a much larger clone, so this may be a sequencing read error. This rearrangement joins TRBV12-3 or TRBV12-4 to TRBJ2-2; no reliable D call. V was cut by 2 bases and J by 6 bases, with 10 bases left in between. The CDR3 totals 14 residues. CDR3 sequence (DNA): TGTGCCAGCAGTTTAAGGCCTACGCCCGGGGAGCTGTTTTTT. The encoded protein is CASSLRPTPGELFF.

The CDR3 reads CASSPASDERQYF. CDR3 nucleotide sequence: TGTGCCAGCAGCCCCGCCTCCGACGAACGGCAGTACTTC. The gene calls are TRBV7-2 and TRBJ2-7; D is unresolved. Trimming removed 5 bases from V and 9 bases from J, with 17 bases in between. The CDR3 sequence is 13 residues long. Germline assignment: CDR1 SGHTA and CDR2 FQGNSA.

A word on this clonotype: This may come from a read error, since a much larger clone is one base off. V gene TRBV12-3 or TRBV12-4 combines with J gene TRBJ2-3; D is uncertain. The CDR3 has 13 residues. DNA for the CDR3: TGTGCCGGCAGTGTGTCCGGCCAAGGGACGCAGTATTTT. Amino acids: CAGSVSGQGTQYF.

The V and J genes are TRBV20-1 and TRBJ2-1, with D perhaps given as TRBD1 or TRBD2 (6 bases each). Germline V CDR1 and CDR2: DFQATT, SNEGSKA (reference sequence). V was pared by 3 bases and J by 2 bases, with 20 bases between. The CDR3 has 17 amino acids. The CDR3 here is CSARGSWGAAPYNEQFF. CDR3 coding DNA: TGCAGTGCTAGGGGGTCTTGGGGGGCGGCACCCTACAATGAGCAGTTCTTC.

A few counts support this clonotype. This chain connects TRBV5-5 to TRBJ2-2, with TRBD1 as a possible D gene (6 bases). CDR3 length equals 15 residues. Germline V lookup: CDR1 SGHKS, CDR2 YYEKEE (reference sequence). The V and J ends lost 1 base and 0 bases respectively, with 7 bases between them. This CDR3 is CASSLRGTNTGELFF. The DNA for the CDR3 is TGTGCCAGCAGCTTGAGGGGGACGAACACCGGGGAGCTGTTTTTT.

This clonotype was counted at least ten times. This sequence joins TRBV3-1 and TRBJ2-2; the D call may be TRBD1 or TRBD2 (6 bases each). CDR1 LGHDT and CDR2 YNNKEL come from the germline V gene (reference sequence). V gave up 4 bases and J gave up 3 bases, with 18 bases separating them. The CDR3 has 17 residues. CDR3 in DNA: TGTGCCAGCAGCCCAACCGCCTCGGGGGCCTACACCGGGGAGCTGTTTTTT. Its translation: CASSPTASGAYTGELFF.

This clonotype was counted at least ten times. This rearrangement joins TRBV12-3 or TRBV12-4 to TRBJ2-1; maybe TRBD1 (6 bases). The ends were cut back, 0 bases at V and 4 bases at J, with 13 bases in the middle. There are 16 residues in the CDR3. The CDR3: CASSLALRGQYNEQFF. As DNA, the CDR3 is TGTGCCAGCAGTTTAGCGCTCAGAGGACAGTACAATGAGCAGTTCTTC.

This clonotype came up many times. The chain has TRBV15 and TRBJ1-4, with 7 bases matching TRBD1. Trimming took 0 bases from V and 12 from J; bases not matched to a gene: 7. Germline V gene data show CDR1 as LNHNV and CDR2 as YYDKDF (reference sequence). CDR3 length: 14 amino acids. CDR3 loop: CATSRDRQGRELFF. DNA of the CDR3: TGTGCCACCAGCAGAGATAGACAGGGAAGGGAACTGTTTTTT.

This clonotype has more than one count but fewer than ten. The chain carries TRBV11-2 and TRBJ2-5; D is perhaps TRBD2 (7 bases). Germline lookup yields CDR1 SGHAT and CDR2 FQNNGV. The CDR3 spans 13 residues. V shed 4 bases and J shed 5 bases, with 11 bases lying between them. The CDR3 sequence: CASSSRGGETQYF. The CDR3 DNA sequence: TGTGCCAGCAGCTCAAGGGGGGGGGAGACCCAGTACTTC.

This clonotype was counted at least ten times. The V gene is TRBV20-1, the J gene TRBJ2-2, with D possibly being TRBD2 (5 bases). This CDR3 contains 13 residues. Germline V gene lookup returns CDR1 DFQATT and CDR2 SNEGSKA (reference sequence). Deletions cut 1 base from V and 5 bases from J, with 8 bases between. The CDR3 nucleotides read TGCAGTGCTAGAGGGACTTTTACCGGGGAGCTGTTTTTT. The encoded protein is CSARGTFTGELFF.

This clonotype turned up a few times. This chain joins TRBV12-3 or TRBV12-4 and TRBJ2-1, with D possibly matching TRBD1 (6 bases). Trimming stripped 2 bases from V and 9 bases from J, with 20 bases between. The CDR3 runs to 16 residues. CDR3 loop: CASSLRGKGDLTEQFF. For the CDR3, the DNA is TGTGCCAGCAGTTTAAGGGGTAAGGGGGATCTTACTGAGCAGTTCTTC.

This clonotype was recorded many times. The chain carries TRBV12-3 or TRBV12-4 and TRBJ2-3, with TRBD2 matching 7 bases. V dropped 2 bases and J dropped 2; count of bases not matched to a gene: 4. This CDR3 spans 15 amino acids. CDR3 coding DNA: TGTGCCAGCAGTTTAAGGACTAGGGACACAGATACGCAGTATTTT. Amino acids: CASSLRTRDTDTQYF.

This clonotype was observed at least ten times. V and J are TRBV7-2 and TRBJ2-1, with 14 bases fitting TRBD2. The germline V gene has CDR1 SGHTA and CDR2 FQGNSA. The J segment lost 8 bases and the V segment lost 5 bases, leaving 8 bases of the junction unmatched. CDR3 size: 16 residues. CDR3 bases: TGTGCCAGCAGCCATACCGGGACTAGCGGGAGTCATGAGCAGTTCTTC. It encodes CASSHTGTSGSHEQFF.

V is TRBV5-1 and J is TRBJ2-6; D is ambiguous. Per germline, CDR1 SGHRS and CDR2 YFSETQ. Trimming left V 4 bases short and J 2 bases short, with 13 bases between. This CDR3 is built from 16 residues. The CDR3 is CASSPRLGPGANVLTF. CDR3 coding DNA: TGCGCCAGCAGCCCGCGACTCGGTCCTGGGGCCAACGTCCTGACTTTC.

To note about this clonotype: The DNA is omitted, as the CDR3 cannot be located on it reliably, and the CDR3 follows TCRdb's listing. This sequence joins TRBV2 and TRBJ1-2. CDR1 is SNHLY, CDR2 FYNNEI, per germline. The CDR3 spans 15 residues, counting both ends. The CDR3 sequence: CASSTSGLQNYGYTF.

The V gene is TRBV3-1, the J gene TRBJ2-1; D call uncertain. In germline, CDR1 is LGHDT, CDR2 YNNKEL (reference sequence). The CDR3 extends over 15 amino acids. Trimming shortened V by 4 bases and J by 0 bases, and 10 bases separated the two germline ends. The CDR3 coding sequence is TGTGCCAGCAGCCCCCTCAGGCGCTCCTACAATGAGCAGTTCTTC. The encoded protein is CASSPLRRSYNEQFF.

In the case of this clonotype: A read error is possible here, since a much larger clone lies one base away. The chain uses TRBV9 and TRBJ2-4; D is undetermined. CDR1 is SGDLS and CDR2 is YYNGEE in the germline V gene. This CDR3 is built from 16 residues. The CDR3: CASSVAFRGSKNTQYF. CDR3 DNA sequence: TGTGCCAGCAGCGTAGCCTTTAGAGGATCCAAAAACACTCAGTACTTC.